The present T cell receptor beta chain was sequenced within a study of PD-L1 blockade in urothelial cancer. About the research overall: Males with bladder-origin urothelial cancer constituted most of the roughly 29 patients. Counts from blood samples showed a median of roughly 140,000 T cells. Investigators checked blood 3 weeks (second dose) and 6 weeks after treatment start.

TCRdb's table, derived via immunoSEQ multiplex PCR, lists solely in-frame clones and lacks some. The sample yields tens of thousands of clones, around 90% seen once. Noted time point: peripheral blood 6 weeks after treatment start. Trimming removed 8 bases from V and 4 bases from J, with 38 bases in between. This CDR3 is 20 amino acids long. Germline V gene data show CDR1 as SQVTM and CDR2 as ANQGSEA. The sequence came from an elderly woman with urothelial cancer. V is TRBV29-1 and J is TRBJ2-5; D might be TRBD2 (5 bases). Here the sequenced sample was PBMCs, taken around atezolizumab (anti-PD-L1) treatment. DNA for the CDR3: TGCAGCTTCTCACGGGCGGGTAGCGAAGATGGAACCTCATGGGGAGAGACCCAGTACTTC. This gives the protein CSFSRAGSEDGTSWGETQYF.